This T cell receptor (beta chain) is drawn from a study of T-cell reconstitution after alpha-beta-depleted transplantation in children. Overall study results and limits: T-cell numbers and diversity one year post-transplant derived largely from freshly generated T cells. Several hundred expanded graft clones reportedly were the source of alpha-beta T cells about two months after transplant.

On this clonotype: The antigen remains undetermined.

Unique molecular identifiers were built into the TCRbeta library. TCRdb redid the calling of the PCR reads with MiXCR, one entry per CDR3 protein. Here the sample spans under 450,000 distinct CDR3 sequences, around 16% being singletons. This CDR3 contains 21 residues. Germline V gene lookup returns CDR1 KGHDR and CDR2 SFDVKD. The V segment lost 0 bases and the J segment 1 base; nucleotides outside the gene matches: 11. The genes are TRBV24-1 and TRBJ2-2; 12 nucleotides agree with TRBD2. Sequencing was performed on PBMCs, mostly from graft donor cells, taken 360 days after TCRalphabeta/CD19-depleted stem cell transplant. This TCR derives from a boy under two years old who had a stem cell transplant for Wiskott-Aldrich syndrome, so the T cells may come from the graft donor. The CDR3 reads CATSDLRGASTSGRNTGELFF. CDR3 bases: TGTGCCACCAGTGATTTGAGGGGGGCGTCGACTAGCGGGAGGAACACCGGGGAGCTGTTTTTT.